These T cell receptor beta chains were read from a single sample in a study of shared clonotypes between healthy human individuals. Sequenced by immunoSEQ multiplex PCR; TCRdb stores in-frame clones only, minus some. The repertoire has a few million clones, over 85% of them found once; the top ten carry over 0.12%. Sequencing was performed on naive CD4+ T cells sorted from blood. The receptors shown here come from a man between 18 and 35 years old in good health. CDR3s include the opening cysteine and the closing phenylalanine or tryptophan. The D gene is left open where the match is weak. The size field is filled for only some rows; it gives once, few, many or a size class.

clone size	D gene	V gene	J gene	CDR3 protein	CDR3 DNA
-	-	TRBV4-2	TRBJ2-3	CASSVNPGPGDTQYF	TGTGCCAGCAGCGTAAACCCGGGCCCGGGGGATACGCAGTATTTT
few	TRBD1	TRBV19	TRBJ1-6	CASHRQGAYSPLHF	TGTGCCAGTCATCGGCAGGGGGCGTATTCACCCCTCCACTTT
-	-	TRBV18	TRBJ2-4	CASSPPVGQIQYF	TGTGCCAGCTCACCACCCGTGGGACAAATTCAGTACTTC
-	TRBD2	TRBV4-3	TRBJ2-5	CASSQTAGAGIFYQETQYF	TGCGCCAGCAGCCAAACAGCGGGAGCGGGGATATTTTACCAAGAGACCCAGTACTTC
-	-	TRBV9	TRBJ2-2	CASSVGRWTGELFF	TGTGCCAGCAGCGTCGGGAGATGGACCGGGGAGCTGTTTTTT
-	-	TRBV7-2	TRBJ1-4	CASSLSGSSLNEKLFF	TGTGCCAGCAGCTTATCTGGGTCTTCCCTTAATGAAAAACTGTTTTTT
-	TRBD2	TRBV7-9	TRBJ2-1	CASSHGLAGGFEQFF	TGTGCCAGCAGCCACGGACTAGCGGGGGGGTTTGAGCAGTTCTTC
-	-	TRBV15	TRBJ2-2	CATSRAAGARNGELFF	TGTGCCACCAGCAGAGCCGCGGGGGCGCGTAACGGGGAGCTGTTTTTT
-	-	TRBV21-1	TRBJ1-2	CASSKAGMTGGFGNYGYTF	TGTGCCAGCAGCAAAGCCGGGATGACAGGGGGATTTGGTAACTATGGCTACACCTTC
-	-	TRBV6-7	TRBJ2-7	CASRPTGADEQYF	TGTGCCAGCAGACCCACGGGGGCGGACGAGCAGTACTTC
-	TRBD1	TRBV5-8	TRBJ1-5	CASSSGTEVNQPQHF	TGTGCCAGCAGCTCCGGGACAGAGGTCAATCAGCCCCAGCATTTT
-	-	TRBV19	TRBJ1-1	CASSIVAANTEAFF	TGTGCCAGTAGTATAGTAGCAGCGAACACTGAAGCTTTCTTT
-	TRBD1	TRBV5-5	TRBJ2-7	CASSPTGLNYEQYF	TGTGCCAGCAGCCCGACAGGGTTGAACTACGAGCAGTACTTC
-	-	TRBV27	TRBJ1-2	CASSLGKGLGYTF	TGTGCCAGCAGTTTGGGTAAAGGGCTCGGCTACACCTTC
once	-	TRBV28	TRBJ1-2	CASSSLSGYTF	TGTGCCAGCAGTTCCCTGAGTGGCTACACCTTC
-	-	TRBV7-2	TRBJ1-1	CASQGFTEAFF	TGTGCCAGTCAGGGTTTCACTGAAGCTTTCTTT
-	-	TRBV30	TRBJ2-7	CAWKDRGEQYF	TGTGCCTGGAAGGACCGGGGCGAGCAGTACTTC
-	-	TRBV19	TRBJ1-2	CASSGGTYGYTF	TGTGCCAGTAGTGGCGGCACATATGGCTACACCTTC
-	TRBD2	TRBV11-3	TRBJ2-5	CASSLSSGSVETQYF	TGTGCCAGCAGCTTAAGTAGCGGGAGTGTGGAGACCCAGTACTTC
-	-	TRBV7-2	TRBJ1-2	CASSLDGIGGYTF	TGTGCCAGCAGCTTAGATGGGATAGGTGGCTACACCTTC
-	-	TRBV29-1	TRBJ2-7	CSVEDRVFGEQYF	TGCAGCGTTGAAGACAGGGTTTTTGGCGAGCAGTACTTC
-	-	TRBV30	TRBJ1-3	CAWSVRDPPGNTIYF	TGTGCCTGGAGTGTCAGGGACCCTCCTGGAAACACCATATATTTT
-	-	TRBV9	TRBJ1-3	CASSVEGLSGNTIYF	TGTGCCAGCAGCGTAGAAGGCCTCTCTGGAAACACCATATATTTT
-	-	TRBV18	TRBJ1-2	CASSPRQDRANYGYTF	TGTGCCAGCTCACCACGACAGGACCGAGCTAACTATGGCTACACCTTC
-	-	TRBV2	TRBJ2-7	CASSEAPRGPYEQYF	TGTGCCAGCAGTGAAGCGCCCCGGGGTCCCTACGAGCAGTACTTC
-	TRBD2	TRBV6-6	TRBJ2-7	CASSYVLGRVWYF	TGTGCCAGCAGTTACGTTTTAGGGAGGGTCTGGTACTTC
-	-	TRBV5-4	TRBJ1-2	CASSLGLDVPNYGYTF	TGTGCCAGCAGCTTGGGGTTGGACGTCCCCAACTATGGCTACACCTTC
-	TRBD2	TRBV30	TRBJ2-3	CAWSLLAGTTDTQYF	TGTGCCTGGAGTTTACTAGCGGGGACCACAGATACGCAGTATTTT
-	-	TRBV2	TRBJ1-5	CASSGKGGNQPQHF	TGTGCCAGCAGTGGTAAAGGGGGAAATCAGCCCCAGCATTTT
-	-	TRBV11-2	TRBJ2-2	CASRTLSSRAPAGELFF	TGTGCCAGCCGAACTCTCTCTTCCCGGGCGCCCGCCGGGGAGCTGTTTTTT
-	-	TRBV5-4	TRBJ2-7	CASSLGRFYEQYF	TGTGCCAGCAGCTTGGGCAGGTTCTACGAGCAGTACTTC
-	TRBD1	TRBV5-1	TRBJ2-7	CASRGQVEQYF	TGCGCCAGCAGGGGACAGGTCGAGCAGTACTTC
-	TRBD2	TRBV18	TRBJ2-7	CASSKFSGEYEQYF	TGTGCCAGCTCAAAGTTTAGCGGGGAATACGAGCAGTACTTC
few	TRBD1	TRBV5-1	TRBJ1-5	CASSPTGQGGQPQHF	TGCGCCAGCAGCCCGACCGGACAGGGTGGCCAGCCCCAGCATTTT
-	-	TRBV2	TRBJ2-3	CASSVAGGKRGTDTQYF	TGTGCCAGCAGTGTAGCAGGAGGGAAGCGGGGCACAGATACGCAGTATTTT
-	-	TRBV5-4	TRBJ2-2	CASTIGRGRGNTGELFF	TGTGCCAGCACCATTGGTCGGGGCCGGGGGAACACCGGGGAGCTGTTTTTT
once	-	TRBV7-2	TRBJ2-7	CASSFWLAEQYF	TGTGCCAGCAGCTTCTGGCTGGCCGAGCAGTACTTC
-	TRBD1	TRBV10-1	TRBJ1-1	CASSESSTGATEAFF	TGCGCCAGCAGTGAGTCGTCGACAGGGGCCACTGAAGCTTTCTTT
-	-	TRBV18	TRBJ1-6	CASSPGLGFGNSPLHF	TGTGCCAGCTCACCCGGACTGGGGTTCGGTAATTCACCCCTCCACTTT
-	TRBD1	TRBV19	TRBJ1-5	CASRTDQGGLGNQPQHF	TGTGCCAGTAGGACTGATCAGGGGGGTTTGGGCAATCAGCCCCAGCATTTT
-	TRBD1	TRBV27	TRBJ1-2	CASSPSGQLYGYTF	TGTGCCAGCAGTCCCTCGGGACAGCTCTATGGCTACACCTTC
-	TRBD2	TRBV5-4	TRBJ2-3	CASSLDSGRVGDTQYF	TGTGCCAGCAGCTTGGATAGCGGGAGGGTTGGAGATACGCAGTATTTT
-	TRBD1	TRBV6-4	TRBJ1-5	CASSRQGRDQPQHF	TGTGCCAGCAGTAGACAGGGGCGAGATCAGCCCCAGCATTTT
-	-	TRBV13	TRBJ1-4	CASSLGGPGTNEKLFF	TGTGCCAGCAGCTTAGGCGGTCCAGGAACTAATGAAAAACTGTTTTTT
-	TRBD1	TRBV9	TRBJ2-7	CASSVAGQSYEQYF	TGTGCCAGCAGCGTAGCGGGACAGTCCTACGAGCAGTACTTC
-	-	TRBV5-3	TRBJ1-1	CARSSQEEEGDTEAFF	TGTGCCAGAAGCTCCCAGGAGGAGGAAGGGGACACTGAAGCTTTCTTT
-	-	TRBV4-1	TRBJ2-7	CASSQDRLESYEQYF	TGCGCCAGCAGCCAGGATCGCCTAGAAAGCTACGAGCAGTACTTC
-	-	TRBV6-1	TRBJ1-6	CASTSQFNNSPLHF	TGTGCCAGCACAAGTCAGTTTAATAATTCACCCCTCCACTTT